The rows below give T cell receptor beta chains drawn from one sample of a study of cytomegalovirus exposure and HLA in healthy donors. The method was immunoSEQ multiplex PCR; TCRdb's version includes in-frame clones alone and lacks a portion of them. The data contain approximately 100,000 clones, 70% to 80% of them seen just once; the ten biggest clones take up more than 2%. Sequenced material: PBMCs. These receptors all come from a human donor in good health. CDR3s include the opening cysteine and the closing phenylalanine or tryptophan. A D gene is named only where the DNA matches it firmly. Clone size is not always given. Where it is, it says once, few, many or a class for expanded clones.

d_call	v_call	cdr3_length	clone_size	j_call	cdr3_nt	cdr3_aa
-	TRBV5-1	13	few	TRBJ1-1	TGCGCCAGCAGCTTAGAAGGGGGAACTGAAGCTTTCTTT	CASSLEGGTEAFF
-	TRBV5-1	14	-	TRBJ1-2	TGCGCCAGCAGCTTGGACCGGGTTCGCTATGGCTACACCTTC	CASSLDRVRYGYTF
-	TRBV9	15	-	TRBJ2-3	TGTGCCAGCAGCGTAGCGGGGGACCACACAGATACGCAGTATTTT	CASSVAGDHTDTQYF
TRBD2	TRBV5-1	15	-	TRBJ2-1	TGCGCCAGCAGCCTTAGCGGGGACCCAACTTGGGGGCAGTTCTTC	CASSLSGDPTWGQFF
TRBD2	TRBV6-6	11	-	TRBJ2-1	TGTGCCAGCAGTTCGGGGGGAGCTCCGTTCTTC	CASSSGGAPFF
TRBD2	TRBV10-3	16	few	TRBJ2-7	TGTGCCATCAGTGAGGGACTAGCGGGAAGGTCCTACGAGCAGTACTTC	CAISEGLAGRSYEQYF
-	TRBV30	15	-	TRBJ2-3	TGTGCCTGGGGGCCGGGCAGGACGGGGGCAGATACGCAGTATTTT	CAWGPGRTGADTQYF
-	TRBV5-1	13	-	TRBJ1-1	TGCGCCAGCAGCTTGGGGGGGAGGGAAGAAGCTTTCTTT	CASSLGGREEAFF
TRBD1	TRBV7-9	14	-	TRBJ2-7	TGTGCCAGCAGCTTAGCGCTAATCGACAGGGGGGAGTACTTC	CASSLALIDRGEYF
-	TRBV6-1	15	-	TRBJ2-2	TGTGCCAGCAGTGTTCAGGGGCTGAACACCGGGGAGCTGTTTTTT	CASSVQGLNTGELFF
-	TRBV5-6	12	-	TRBJ1-2	TGTGCCAGCAGCTCCACCTCGCGTGGCTACACCTTC	CASSSTSRGYTF
-	TRBV29-1	13	-	TRBJ2-1	TGCAGCGTGGCGGCCACCCCGGGTAATGAGCAGTTCTTC	CSVAATPGNEQFF
-	TRBV28	15	-	TRBJ2-7	TGTGCCAGCAGTTTTGTATCGGGGTTCCATTACGAGCAGTACTTC	CASSFVSGFHYEQYF
-	TRBV6-6	11	-	TRBJ2-1	TGTGCCAGCGGGAGGAACAATGAGCAGTTCTTC	CASGRNNEQFF
TRBD1	TRBV9	16	-	TRBJ2-1	TGTGCCAGCAGCGTAGTATCGGGACAGGGACACAATGAGCAGTTCTTC	CASSVVSGQGHNEQFF
-	TRBV5-1	13	-	TRBJ2-1	TGCGCCAGCAGCTTGGTACACGCCAATGAGCAGTTCTTC	CASSLVHANEQFF
TRBD1	TRBV28	15	once	TRBJ2-5	TGTGCCAGCAGTTCCCAGGGGACAGCCCAAGAGACCCAGTACTTC	CASSSQGTAQETQYF
-	TRBV4-2	15	-	TRBJ2-3	TGTGCCAGCAGCCAAGCCGACAGAGCCACAGATACGCAGTATTTT	CASSQADRATDTQYF